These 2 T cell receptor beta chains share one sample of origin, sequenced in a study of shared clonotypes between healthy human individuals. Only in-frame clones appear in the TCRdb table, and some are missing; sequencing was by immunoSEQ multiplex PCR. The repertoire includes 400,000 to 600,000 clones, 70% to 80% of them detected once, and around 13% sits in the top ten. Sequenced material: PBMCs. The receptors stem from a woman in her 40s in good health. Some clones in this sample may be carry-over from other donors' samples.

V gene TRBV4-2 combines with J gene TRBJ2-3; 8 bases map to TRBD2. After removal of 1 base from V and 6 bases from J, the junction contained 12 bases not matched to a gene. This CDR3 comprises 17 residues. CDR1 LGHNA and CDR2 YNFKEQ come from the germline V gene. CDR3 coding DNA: TGTGCCAGCAGCCAAGCGGGACTACGCGGGGGGAGGGATACGCAGTATTTT. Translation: CASSQAGLRGGRDTQYF.

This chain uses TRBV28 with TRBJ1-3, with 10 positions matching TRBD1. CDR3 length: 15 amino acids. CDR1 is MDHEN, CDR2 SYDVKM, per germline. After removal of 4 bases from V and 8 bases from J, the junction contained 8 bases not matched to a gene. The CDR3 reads CASSSLGQGVDTIYF. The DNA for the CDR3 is TGTGCCAGCAGTTCACTCGGACAGGGGGTTGACACCATATATTTT. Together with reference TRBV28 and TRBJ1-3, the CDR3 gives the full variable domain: DVKVTQSSRYLVKRTGEKVFLECVQDMDHENMFWYRQDPGLGLRLIYFSYDVKMKEKGDIPEGYSVSREKKERFSLILESASTNQTSMYLCASSSLGQGVDTIYFGEGSWLTVV.